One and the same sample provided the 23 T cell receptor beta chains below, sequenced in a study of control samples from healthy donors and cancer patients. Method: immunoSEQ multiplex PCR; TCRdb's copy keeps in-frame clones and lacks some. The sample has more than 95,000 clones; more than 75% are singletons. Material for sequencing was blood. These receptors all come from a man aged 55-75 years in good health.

CDR3 nucleotides: TGTGCCAGCAGCTCCCAGGTCGGGCTGAGCTCTGGAAACACCATATATTTT. Its protein is CASSSQVGLSSGNTIYF. This chain links TRBV7-9 with TRBJ1-3; D is undetermined. Germline V gene sequence: CDR1 SEHNR, CDR2 FQNEAQ (reference sequence). V was clipped by 4 bases and J by 0 bases, with 16 bases between them. There are 17 residues in the CDR3.

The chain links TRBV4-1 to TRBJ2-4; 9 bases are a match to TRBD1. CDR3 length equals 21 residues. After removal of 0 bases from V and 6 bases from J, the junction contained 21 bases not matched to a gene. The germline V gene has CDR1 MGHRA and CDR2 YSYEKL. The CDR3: CASSQEGFLGTGNIRSNIQYF. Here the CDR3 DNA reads TGCGCCAGCAGCCAAGAGGGCTTTTTGGGGACAGGGAATATTCGGTCAAACATTCAGTACTTC.

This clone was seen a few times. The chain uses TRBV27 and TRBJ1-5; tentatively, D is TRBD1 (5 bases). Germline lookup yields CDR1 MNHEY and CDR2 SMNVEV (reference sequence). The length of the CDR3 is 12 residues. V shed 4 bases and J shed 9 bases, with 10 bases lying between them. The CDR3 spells CASSSGTLPQHF. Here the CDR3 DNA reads TGTGCCAGCAGTTCCGGGACCTTGCCCCAGCATTTT.

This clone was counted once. CDR3 protein: CASSFYPPGVSRTGELFF. CDR3 nucleotide sequence: TGTGCCAGCAGTTTCTACCCCCCCGGGGTTAGTCGCACCGGGGAGCTGTTTTTT. The J gene is TRBJ2-2, the V gene TRBV27, with D perhaps matching TRBD2 (5 bases). Germline CDR1 MNHEY, CDR2 SMNVEV (reference sequence). This CDR3 is built from 18 residues. The V gene lost 3 bases and the J gene lost 4 bases, with 21 bases spanning the gap.

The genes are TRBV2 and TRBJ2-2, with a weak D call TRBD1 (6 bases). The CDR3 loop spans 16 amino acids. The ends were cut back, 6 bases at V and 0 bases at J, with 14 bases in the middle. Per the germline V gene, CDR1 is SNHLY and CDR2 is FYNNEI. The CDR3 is CASRDSGTTNTGELFF. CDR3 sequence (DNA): TGTGCCAGCAGAGACTCCGGGACAACGAACACCGGGGAGCTGTTTTTT.

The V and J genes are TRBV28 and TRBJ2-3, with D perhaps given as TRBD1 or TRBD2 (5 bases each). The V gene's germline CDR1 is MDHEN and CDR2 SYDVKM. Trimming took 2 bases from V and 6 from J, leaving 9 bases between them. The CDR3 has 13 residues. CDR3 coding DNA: TGTGCCAGCAGTTTACACGGGGCGGATACGCAGTATTTT. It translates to CASSLHGADTQYF.

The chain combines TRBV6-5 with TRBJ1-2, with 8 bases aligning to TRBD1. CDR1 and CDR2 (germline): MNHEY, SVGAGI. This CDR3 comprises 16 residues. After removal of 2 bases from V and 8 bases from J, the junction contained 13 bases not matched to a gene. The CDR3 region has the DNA TGTGCCAGCAGTTACGCGACCCAGGGGGCGGCGGGAGGCTACACCTTC. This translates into CASSYATQGAAGGYTF.

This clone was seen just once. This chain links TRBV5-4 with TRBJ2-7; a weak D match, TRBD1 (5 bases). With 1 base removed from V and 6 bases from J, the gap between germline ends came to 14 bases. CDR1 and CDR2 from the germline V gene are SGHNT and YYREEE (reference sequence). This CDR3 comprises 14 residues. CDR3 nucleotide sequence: TGTGCCAGCAGCTTGAGCCAGGGCCTGACCGAGCAGTACTTC. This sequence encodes CASSLSQGLTEQYF.

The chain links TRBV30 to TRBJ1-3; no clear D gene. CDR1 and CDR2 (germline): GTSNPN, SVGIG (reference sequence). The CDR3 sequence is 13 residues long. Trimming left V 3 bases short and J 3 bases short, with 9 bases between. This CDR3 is CAWRIGHGNTIYF. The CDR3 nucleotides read TGTGCCTGGAGAATAGGGCATGGAAACACCATATATTTT. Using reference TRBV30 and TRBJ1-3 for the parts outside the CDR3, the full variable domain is SQTIHQWPATLVQPVGSPLSLECTVEGTSNPNLYWYRQAAGRGLQLLFYSVGIGQISSEVPQNLSASRPQDRQFILSSKKLLLSDSGFYLCAWRIGHGNTIYFGEGSWLTVV.

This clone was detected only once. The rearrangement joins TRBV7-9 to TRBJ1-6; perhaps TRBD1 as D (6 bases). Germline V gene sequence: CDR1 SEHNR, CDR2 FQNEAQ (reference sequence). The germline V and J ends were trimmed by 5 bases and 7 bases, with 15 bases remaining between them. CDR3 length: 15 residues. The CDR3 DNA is TGTGCCAGCAGCACTCGACAGGCTGGGAATTCACCCCTCCACTTT. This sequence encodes CASSTRQAGNSPLHF.

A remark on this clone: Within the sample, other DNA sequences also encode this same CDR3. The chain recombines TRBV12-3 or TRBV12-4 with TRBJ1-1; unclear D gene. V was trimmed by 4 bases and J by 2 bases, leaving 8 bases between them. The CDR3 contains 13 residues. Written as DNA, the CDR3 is TGTGCCAGCAGTTGGACGGAAAACACTGAAGCTTTCTTT. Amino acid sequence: CASSWTENTEAFF.

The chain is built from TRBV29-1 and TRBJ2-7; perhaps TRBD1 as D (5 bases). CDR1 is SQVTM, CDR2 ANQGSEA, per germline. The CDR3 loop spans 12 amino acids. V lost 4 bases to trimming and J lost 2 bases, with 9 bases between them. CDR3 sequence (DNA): TGCAGCGTTGTTTCAGGGACCTACGAGCAGTACTTC. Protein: CSVVSGTYEQYF.

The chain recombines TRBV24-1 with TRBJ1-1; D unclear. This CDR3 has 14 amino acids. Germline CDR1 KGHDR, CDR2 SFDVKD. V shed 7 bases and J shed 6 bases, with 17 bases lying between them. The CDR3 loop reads CATRAGEGTAEAFF. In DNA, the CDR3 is TGTGCCACCAGGGCGGGTGAGGGCACCGCTGAAGCTTTCTTT.

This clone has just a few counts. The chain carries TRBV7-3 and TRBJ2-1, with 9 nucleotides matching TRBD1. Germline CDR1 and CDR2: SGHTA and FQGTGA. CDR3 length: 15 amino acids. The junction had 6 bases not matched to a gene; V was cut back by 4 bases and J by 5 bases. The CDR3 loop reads CASSSRQGENNEQFF. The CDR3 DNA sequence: TGTGCCAGCAGCTCTAGACAGGGGGAGAACAATGAGCAGTTCTTC.

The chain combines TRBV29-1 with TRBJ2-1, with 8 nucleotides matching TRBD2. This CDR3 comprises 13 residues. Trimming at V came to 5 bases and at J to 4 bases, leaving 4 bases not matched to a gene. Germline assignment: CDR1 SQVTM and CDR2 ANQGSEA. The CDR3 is CSVQRGTYNEQFF. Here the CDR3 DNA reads TGCAGCGTTCAGCGGGGGACTTACAATGAGCAGTTCTTC.

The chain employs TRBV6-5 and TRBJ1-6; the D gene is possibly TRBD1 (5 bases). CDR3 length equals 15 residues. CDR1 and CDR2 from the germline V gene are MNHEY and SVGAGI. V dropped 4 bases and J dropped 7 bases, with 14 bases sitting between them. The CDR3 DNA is TGTGCCAGCAGTTGGCAAGGGGTTGGAAATTCACCCCTCCACTTT. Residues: CASSWQGVGNSPLHF.

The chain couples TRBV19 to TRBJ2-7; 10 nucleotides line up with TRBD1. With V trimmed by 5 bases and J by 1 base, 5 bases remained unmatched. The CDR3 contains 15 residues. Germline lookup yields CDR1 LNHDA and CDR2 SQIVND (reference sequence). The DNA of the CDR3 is TGTGCCAGTAGTCTAACGGACAGGGGGTCCTACGAGCAGTACTTC. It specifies CASSLTDRGSYEQYF.

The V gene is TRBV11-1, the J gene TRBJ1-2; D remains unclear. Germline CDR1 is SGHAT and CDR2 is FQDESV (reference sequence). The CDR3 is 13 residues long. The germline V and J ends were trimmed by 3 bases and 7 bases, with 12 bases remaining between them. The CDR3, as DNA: TGTGCCAGCAGCTTGGAATATTCTCTTGGCTACACCTTC. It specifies CASSLEYSLGYTF. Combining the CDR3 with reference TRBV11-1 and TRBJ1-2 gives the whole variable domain EAEVAQSPRYKITEKSQAVAFWCDPISGHATLYWYRQILGQGPELLVQFQDESVVDDSQLPKDRFSAERLKGVDSTLKIQPAELGDSAMYLCASSLEYSLGYTFGSGTRLTVV.

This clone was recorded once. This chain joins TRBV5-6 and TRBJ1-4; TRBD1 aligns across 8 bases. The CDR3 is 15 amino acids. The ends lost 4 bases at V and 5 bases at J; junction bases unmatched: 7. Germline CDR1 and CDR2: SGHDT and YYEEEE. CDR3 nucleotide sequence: TGTGCCAGCAGCCGGGTGGGACAGGAAAATGAAAAACTGTTTTTT. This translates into CASSRVGQENEKLFF.

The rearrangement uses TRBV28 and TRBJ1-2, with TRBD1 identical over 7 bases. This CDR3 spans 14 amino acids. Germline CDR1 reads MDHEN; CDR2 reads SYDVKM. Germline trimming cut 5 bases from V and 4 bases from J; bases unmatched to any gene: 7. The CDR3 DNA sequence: TGTGCCAGCAGTCACCCGACAGGGACCTATGGCTACACCTTC. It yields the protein CASSHPTGTYGYTF.

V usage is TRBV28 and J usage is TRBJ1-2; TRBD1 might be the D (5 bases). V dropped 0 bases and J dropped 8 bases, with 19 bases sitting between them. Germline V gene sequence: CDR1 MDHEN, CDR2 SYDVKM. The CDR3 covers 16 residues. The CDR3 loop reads CASSLWSLTRDGGYTF. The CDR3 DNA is TGTGCCAGCAGTTTATGGTCCCTAACCCGGGACGGAGGCTACACCTTC.

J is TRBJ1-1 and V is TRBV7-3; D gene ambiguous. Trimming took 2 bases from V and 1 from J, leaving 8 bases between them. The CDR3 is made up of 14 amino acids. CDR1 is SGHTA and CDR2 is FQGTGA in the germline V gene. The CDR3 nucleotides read TGTGCCAGCAGCTTATTCGCGGGGAACACTGAAGCTTTCTTT. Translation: CASSLFAGNTEAFF. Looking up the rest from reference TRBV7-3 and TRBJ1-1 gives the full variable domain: GAGVSQTPSNKVTEKGKYVELRCDPISGHTALYWYRQSLGQGPEFLIYFQGTGAADDSGLPNDRFFAVRPEGSVSTLKIQRTERGDSAVYLCASSLFAGNTEAFFGQGTRLTVV.

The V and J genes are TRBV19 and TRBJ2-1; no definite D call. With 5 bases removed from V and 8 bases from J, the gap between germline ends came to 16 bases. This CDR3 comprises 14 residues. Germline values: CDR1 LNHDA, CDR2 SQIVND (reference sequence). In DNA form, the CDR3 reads TGTGCCAGTAGTTCAACCCCCAGGAGCCATGAGCAGTTCTTC. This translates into CASSSTPRSHEQFF. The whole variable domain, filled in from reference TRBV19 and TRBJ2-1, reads DGGITQSPKYLFRKEGQNVTLSCEQNLNHDAMYWYRQDPGQGLRLIYYSQIVNDFQKGDIAEGYSVSREKKESFPLTVTSAQKNPTAFYLCASSSTPRSHEQFFGPGTRLTVL.